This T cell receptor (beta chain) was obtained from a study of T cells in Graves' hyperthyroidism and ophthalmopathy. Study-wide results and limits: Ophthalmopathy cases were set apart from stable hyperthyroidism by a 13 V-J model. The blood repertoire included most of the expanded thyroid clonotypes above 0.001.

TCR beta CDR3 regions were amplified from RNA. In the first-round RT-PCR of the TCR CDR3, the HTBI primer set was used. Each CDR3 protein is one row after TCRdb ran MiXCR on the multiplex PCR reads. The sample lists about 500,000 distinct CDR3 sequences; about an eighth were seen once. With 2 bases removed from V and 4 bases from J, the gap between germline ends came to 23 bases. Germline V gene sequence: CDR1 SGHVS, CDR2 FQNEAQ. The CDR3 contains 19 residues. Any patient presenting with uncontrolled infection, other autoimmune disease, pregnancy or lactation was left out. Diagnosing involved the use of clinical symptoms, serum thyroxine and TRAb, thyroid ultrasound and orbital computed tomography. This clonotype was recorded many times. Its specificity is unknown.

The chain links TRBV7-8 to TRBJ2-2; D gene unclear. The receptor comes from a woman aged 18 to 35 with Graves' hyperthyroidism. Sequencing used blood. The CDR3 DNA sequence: TGTGCCAGCAGCTTACTATCTGGCGGACCCGTGGCCCCCACCGGGGAGCTGTTTTTT. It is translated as CASSLLSGGPVAPTGELFF.